This TCR beta chain is drawn from a study of post-analysis software for immune sequencing data. In the study overall: Included among the disease courses, which were recorded for the cohort, were relapsing-remitting, secondary progressive and progressive-relapsing multiple sclerosis. Study-level findings and limits: Those with multiple sclerosis, the patient group, showed significantly lower normalized Chao1 diversity than controls. About five TRBV segments, including TRBV5-6, TRBV5-1 and TRBV20-1, were more frequent in patients than controls. The F measure placed samples prepared in the same batch into strongly shared clusters.

The CDR3 extends over 15 amino acids. Looked up from germline, CDR1 is ENHRY and CDR2 is SYGVKD. With 0 bases clipped from V and 6 bases from J, the junction kept 5 bases outside the gene matches. Comment on this clonotype: The antigen is unknown.

The library was made from cDNA and included unique molecular identifiers. TCRdb redid the calling of the PCR reads with MiXCR, one entry per CDR3 protein. Of hundreds of thousands of distinct CDR3 sequences in the sample, about 57% were seen once. The J gene is TRBJ1-5, the V gene TRBV10-3, with 7 nucleotides matching TRBD1. The source of this sequence is a girl aged 10-17 years with multiple sclerosis. Material: blood. The CDR3 loop is CAISESRQGGQPQHF. DNA of the CDR3: TGTGCCATCAGTGAGTCGAGACAGGGAGGTCAGCCCCAGCATTTT.